The subject of this entry is one T cell receptor (beta chain). No antigen is known for it. This entry belongs to a study of naive and memory T cell subsets. An equimolar mix of two oligonucleotides served as the beta constant-region primer for TRBC1 and TRBC2. Four rounds of PCR amplified the ligated cDNA using nested alpha and beta constant-region primers plus SP2. TCRdb called the UMI-ligation and nested PCR reads again in MiXCR, with one record for every CDR3 protein. This sample has 95,000 to 110,000 distinct CDR3 sequences; roughly 15% occur once, and the top ten carry about 3%. Four subsets defined by CD45RA and CD27 were sorted after CD3, CD4, CD8 and live/dead staining. Germline V gene data show CDR1 as MDHEN and CDR2 as SYDVKM. Deletions cut 2 bases from V and 7 bases from J, with 9 bases between. The CDR3 extends over 13 amino acids. General observations from the study: A few larger clonotypes appeared in naive repertoires, especially CD8, possibly memory cells re-expressing CD45RA. Clonotypes are single alpha or beta chains, not paired receptors.

The chain recombines TRBV28 with TRBJ2-1; D is unclear. This receptor was taken from a human donor in good health. Sequencing used naive CD8+ T cells from blood. In DNA form, the CDR3 reads TGTGCCAGCAGTTTAACCCAGGAGAATGAGCAGTTCTTC. This translates into CASSLTQENEQFF.